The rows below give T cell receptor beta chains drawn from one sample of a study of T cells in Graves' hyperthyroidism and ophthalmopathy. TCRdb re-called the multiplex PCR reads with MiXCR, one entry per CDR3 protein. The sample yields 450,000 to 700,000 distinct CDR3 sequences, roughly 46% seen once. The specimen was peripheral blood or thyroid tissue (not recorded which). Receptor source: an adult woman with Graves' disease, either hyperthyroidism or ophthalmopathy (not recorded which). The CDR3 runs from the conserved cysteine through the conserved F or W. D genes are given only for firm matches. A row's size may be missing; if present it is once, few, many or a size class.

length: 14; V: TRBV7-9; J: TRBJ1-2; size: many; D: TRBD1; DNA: TGTGCCAGCAGCGTAGACAGGGCCTACTATGGCTACACCTTC; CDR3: CASSVDRAYYGYTF
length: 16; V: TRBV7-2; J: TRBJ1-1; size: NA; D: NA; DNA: TGTGCCAGCAGCTCGGAGACCTACCCCACGGTGGGGGAAGCTTTCTTT; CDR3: CASSSETYPTVGEAFF
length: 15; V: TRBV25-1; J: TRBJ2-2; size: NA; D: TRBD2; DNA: TGTGCCAGCAGCCCTCTAGCGGGGCAGACCGGGGAGCTGTTTTTT; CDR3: CASSPLAGQTGELFF
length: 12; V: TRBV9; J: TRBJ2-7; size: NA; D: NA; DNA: TGTGCCAGCAGCGCCGGCGAGTACGAGCAGTACTTC; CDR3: CASSAGEYEQYF
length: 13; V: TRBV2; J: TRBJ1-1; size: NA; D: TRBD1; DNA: TGTGCCAGTGCAGGACAGGCGAACACTGAAGCTTTCTTT; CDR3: CASAGQANTEAFF
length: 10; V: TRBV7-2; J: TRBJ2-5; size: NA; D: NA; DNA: TGTGCCGAGAAGCAAGAGACCCAGTACTTC; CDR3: CAEKQETQYF
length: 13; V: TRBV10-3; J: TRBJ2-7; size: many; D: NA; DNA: TGTGCCATCAGTGATGGCCCGTCGTACGAGCAGTACTTC; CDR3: CAISDGPSYEQYF
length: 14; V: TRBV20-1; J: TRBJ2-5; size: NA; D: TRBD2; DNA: TGCAGTGCTTTAGCGGGAGTAAATTTGGAGACCCAGTACTTC; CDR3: CSALAGVNLETQYF
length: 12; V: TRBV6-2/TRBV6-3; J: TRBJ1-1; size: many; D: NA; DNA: TGTGCCAGCAGACAGACGGACACTGAAGCTTTCTTT; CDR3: CASRQTDTEAFF
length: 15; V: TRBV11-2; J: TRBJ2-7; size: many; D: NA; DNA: TGTGCCAGCAGCTTAGTCGGGGACACAAAAGACGAGCAGTACTTC; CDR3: CASSLVGDTKDEQYF
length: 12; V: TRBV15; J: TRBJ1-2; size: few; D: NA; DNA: TGTGCCACCAGCAGAATCAACGGCGGCTACACCTTC; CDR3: CATSRINGGYTF
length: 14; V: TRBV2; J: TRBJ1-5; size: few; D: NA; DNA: TGTGCCAGCAGTGAAGTGTACGGCGATCAGCCCCAGCATTTT; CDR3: CASSEVYGDQPQHF
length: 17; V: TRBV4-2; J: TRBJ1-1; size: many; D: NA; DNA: TGTGCCAGCAGCCAAGATATTTTCGAGACAGAGAACACTGAAGCTTTCTTT; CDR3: CASSQDIFETENTEAFF
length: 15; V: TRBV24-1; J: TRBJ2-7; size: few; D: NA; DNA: TGTGCCACCCTTTTAACCCGAGGGCTAGGAGTCGAGCAGTACTTC; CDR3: CATLLTRGLGVEQYF
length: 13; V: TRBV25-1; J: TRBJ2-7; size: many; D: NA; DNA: TGTGCCAGCAGTGAATTCCTGGGTAGCGAGCAGTACTTC; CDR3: CASSEFLGSEQYF
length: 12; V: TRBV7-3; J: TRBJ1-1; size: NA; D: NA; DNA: TGTGCCAGCAGCCCAGACCGAATTGAAGCTTTCTTT; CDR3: CASSPDRIEAFF
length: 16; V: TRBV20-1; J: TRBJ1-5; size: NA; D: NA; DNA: TGCAGTGCTAGAGATCCACAGGGAGGGAACAATCAGCCCCAGCATTTT; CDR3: CSARDPQGGNNQPQHF
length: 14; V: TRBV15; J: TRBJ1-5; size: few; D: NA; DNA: TGTGCCACCAGCAGAGGTCGGGGGGCATGGCCCCAGCATTTT; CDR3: CATSRGRGAWPQHF
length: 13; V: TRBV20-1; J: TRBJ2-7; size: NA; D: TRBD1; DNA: TGCAGCGTAGCCCCGGGACAGGGTTTCGAGCAGTACTTC; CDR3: CSVAPGQGFEQYF
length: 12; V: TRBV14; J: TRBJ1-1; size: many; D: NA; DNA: TGTGCCAGCAGCTTAACGGGTCGGGAAGCTTTCTTT; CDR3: CASSLTGREAFF